This T cell receptor beta chain was documented in a study of CD8+ T cells in alopecia areata. For the study at large: Tofacitinib continued for 6 to 18 months and was then withheld for 6 months. Points from the study as a whole: Because one nonresponder was included, the link of baseline CD8+ expansion to response is considered uncertain. Sequencing of scalp tissue also captures the resident alphabeta T cells of normal skin.

With regard to this clone: The antigen is undetermined.

After isolation, RNA underwent reverse transcription to generate cDNA as the sequencing template. Some clones are missing from TCRdb's copy, which holds only in-frame ones; the method was immunoSEQ multiplex PCR. This table holds about 190,000 clones, 50% to 60% found once. The V end lost 0 bases, the J end lost 8 bases, and 8 bases lay between the germline ends. The CDR3 contains 12 residues. Germline V gene lookup returns CDR1 GTSNPN and CDR2 SVGIG (reference sequence). Indicated treatment: oral pan-JAK inhibitor, 5-10 mg twice daily. This sequence originates from a human donor with alopecia areata. The sample here was CD4+ T cells sorted from blood, taken at week 4, from a patient treated with tofacitinib. The V call is TRBV30, the J call TRBJ2-1; D gene uncertain. CDR3: CAWSVTSYEQFF. In DNA form, the CDR3 reads TGTGCCTGGAGTGTTACTTCTTATGAGCAGTTCTTC.